Presented here are 8 T cell receptor beta chains from one specimen sequenced in a study of molecular identifiers for immune sequencing clone quantification. TCRdb analysed the PCR reads with MiXCR anew, one entry per CDR3 protein. Of hundreds of thousands of distinct CDR3 sequences in the sample, roughly 23% are singletons; the top ten hold 0.7% to 0.95%. The sequencing input was naive CD8+ T cells from blood, with Jurkat cell RNA spiked in. Subset reported: FACS-sorted CD8+CD4-CCR7+CD45RA+ naive T cells. The receptors were gathered from a human donor in good health. Some libraries in this study had Jurkat cell RNA spiked in.

This clonotype has just a few counts. The rearrangement uses TRBV6-5 and TRBJ2-3, with D maybe TRBD1 (6 bases). With 5 bases removed from V and 7 bases from J, the gap between germline ends came to 13 bases. This CDR3 has 13 residues. Germline V gives CDR1 MNHEY, CDR2 SVGAGI. CDR3 in DNA: TGTGCCAGCAGTACAGACAGGTTCCATACGCAGTATTTT. Translating it yields CASSTDRFHTQYF.

This clonotype was counted ten times or more. The gene calls are TRBV7-9 and TRBJ2-3; D might be TRBD2 (6 bases). The CDR3 runs 16 residues. In germline, CDR1 is SEHNR, CDR2 FQNEAQ (reference sequence). The V gene lost 5 bases and the J gene lost 2 bases, with 17 bases spanning the gap. The CDR3 DNA reads as TGTGCCAGCAGCCCCCTTGTAAGGCGGGACACAGATACGCAGTATTTT. Translation gives CASSPLVRRDTDTQYF.

The chain links TRBV27 to TRBJ2-3; D ambiguous. Trimming stripped 6 bases from V and 2 bases from J, with 15 bases between. Germline lookup yields CDR1 MNHEY and CDR2 SMNVEV (reference sequence). The CDR3 is 15 residues long. In DNA form, the CDR3 reads TGTGCCAGCAGCCCTCCCGGACGAGTCACAGATACGCAGTATTTT. Its protein product is CASSPPGRVTDTQYF.

The chain has TRBV19 and TRBJ2-7, with TRBD2 as a possible D gene (5 bases). Deletions cut 10 bases from V and 0 bases from J, with 10 bases between. The CDR3 is 12 amino acids. From germline, CDR1 is LNHDA and CDR2 SQIVND (reference sequence). This CDR3 is CAKRGPSYEQYF. DNA for the CDR3: TGTGCCAAACGGGGTCCCTCCTACGAGCAGTACTTC.

This clonotype was found a few times. J is TRBJ2-2 and V is TRBV27, with unresolved D. Trimming shortened V by 4 bases and J by 0 bases, and 9 bases separated the two germline ends. Germline lookup yields CDR1 MNHEY and CDR2 SMNVEV (reference sequence). CDR3 length: 15 residues. The CDR3 is CASSSTTSNTGELFF. The CDR3 region has the DNA TGTGCCAGCAGTTCGACAACTTCGAACACCGGGGAGCTGTTTTTT.

The chain employs TRBV10-2 and TRBJ1-2; D is unresolved. Between the trimmed V and J ends, which lost 2 bases and 4 bases, there was a span of 14 bases. The CDR3 is 15 amino acids. Germline-derived CDR1 and CDR2 are WSHSY and SAAADI. The CDR3 spells CASSEKGMVPYGYTF. In DNA form, the CDR3 reads TGCGCCAGCAGTGAGAAGGGCATGGTGCCCTATGGCTACACCTTC.

This clonotype was recorded at least ten times. This chain links TRBV29-1 with TRBJ2-2; 7 positions agree with TRBD1. The junction had 4 bases not matched to a gene; V was cut back by 4 bases and J by 2 bases. This CDR3 spans 14 amino acids. Germline CDR1 and CDR2: SQVTM and ANQGSEA. Here the CDR3 reads CSVAGTVNTGELFF. The CDR3, as DNA: TGCAGCGTTGCTGGGACAGTCAACACCGGGGAGCTGTTTTTT.

This clonotype occurred many times. This chain links TRBV28 with TRBJ2-7, with a possible D match to TRBD2 (6 bases). This CDR3 contains 14 residues. The germline V gene encodes CDR1 MDHEN and CDR2 SYDVKM. V lost 6 bases and J lost 4, with 16 bases in between. CDR3 amino acids: CASSPGLARYEQYF. The CDR3 region has the DNA TGTGCCAGCAGCCCCGGCCTAGCGAGGTACGAGCAGTACTTC.